Listed below are T cell receptor beta chains from one sample, sequenced in a study of cytotoxic CD8 clonotypes in ibrutinib-treated CLL. The table came from immunoSEQ multiplex PCR; TCRdb's copy has only in-frame clones and leaves some out. The sample has some 140,000 clones, about 80% seen once. The sequences come from PBMCs, collected after 12 months of ibrutinib treatment. Source of these receptors: a human donor with chronic lymphocytic leukemia. Both conserved end residues are part of each CDR3. The order of the fields is CDR3 DNA, CDR3 protein, D gene, V gene, J gene, clone size. The D gene is left open where the match is weak. The size of a clone is reported for some rows only, either as once, few or many, or as a class for expanded clones.

CDR3 DNA: TGTGCCATCAGGGAGGGACAGGGATATGGCTACACCTTC; CDR3 protein: CAIREGQGYGYTF; D gene: TRBD1; V gene: TRBV10-3; J gene: TRBJ1-2; clone size: -
CDR3 DNA: TGTGCCAGCAGCCAGAGGGAGGGGCGGAGTGGTGAGCAGTTCTTC; CDR3 protein: CASSQREGRSGEQFF; D gene: TRBD2; V gene: TRBV27; J gene: TRBJ2-1; clone size: -
CDR3 DNA: TGTGCCAGCCGGGCCTACCTCAGCACCGGGGAGCTGTTTTTT; CDR3 protein: CASRAYLSTGELFF; D gene: -; V gene: TRBV27; J gene: TRBJ2-2; clone size: -
CDR3 DNA: TGTGCCAGCAGCTACGAAAGACAGGCAGGGAATCAGCCCCAGCATTTT; CDR3 protein: CASSYERQAGNQPQHF; D gene: -; V gene: TRBV28; J gene: TRBJ1-5; clone size: once
CDR3 DNA: TGCATTACACATAGTAACTATGGCTACACCTTC; CDR3 protein: CITHSNYGYTF; D gene: -; V gene: TRBV20-1; J gene: TRBJ1-2; clone size: -
CDR3 DNA: TGTGCCAGCAGTGATTTGGAGCCGAATGAGCAGTTCTTC; CDR3 protein: CASSDLEPNEQFF; D gene: -; V gene: TRBV2; J gene: TRBJ2-1; clone size: -
CDR3 DNA: TGTGCCTGGAGTGTACTAGAGTCGGGTACAGATACGCAGTATTTT; CDR3 protein: CAWSVLESGTDTQYF; D gene: -; V gene: TRBV30; J gene: TRBJ2-3; clone size: -
CDR3 DNA: TGTGCCAGCAGCTCGCAAATTGCGGGGACTTCCCGGTTCGGCTACACCTTC; CDR3 protein: CASSSQIAGTSRFGYTF; D gene: -; V gene: TRBV7-2; J gene: TRBJ1-2; clone size: -
CDR3 DNA: TGTGCCAGCAGAATTGAGGGAGCGTCCAATGAGCAGTTCTTC; CDR3 protein: CASRIEGASNEQFF; D gene: -; V gene: TRBV7-9; J gene: TRBJ2-1; clone size: -
CDR3 DNA: TGTGCCAGCAGCCAAGGGCCAAACCAAGAGACCCAGTACTTC; CDR3 protein: CASSQGPNQETQYF; D gene: -; V gene: TRBV4-2; J gene: TRBJ2-5; clone size: -
CDR3 DNA: TGTGCCAGTAGTGCAATGGCGGACAGGGGGTACGAGCAGTACTTC; CDR3 protein: CASSAMADRGYEQYF; D gene: TRBD1; V gene: TRBV19; J gene: TRBJ2-7; clone size: -
CDR3 DNA: TGTGCCAGCAGCTTTCGGGGGGCGACAACAGATACGCAGTATTTT; CDR3 protein: CASSFRGATTDTQYF; D gene: -; V gene: TRBV5-6; J gene: TRBJ2-3; clone size: -
CDR3 DNA: TGCGCCAGCAGCCTGGGCAGAGAACTTACTGAAGCTTTCTTT; CDR3 protein: CASSLGRELTEAFF; D gene: -; V gene: TRBV5-1; J gene: TRBJ1-1; clone size: -
CDR3 DNA: TGTGCCAGCAGCCTCCGTAGCGGGAGGACAACAGATACGCAGTATTTT; CDR3 protein: CASSLRSGRTTDTQYF; D gene: TRBD2; V gene: TRBV11-3; J gene: TRBJ2-3; clone size: -
CDR3 DNA: TGTGCCAGCAGTCTGGGGGGAGAGGTCGGGGAGCTGTTTTTT; CDR3 protein: CASSLGGEVGELFF; D gene: -; V gene: TRBV6-6; J gene: TRBJ2-2; clone size: -
CDR3 DNA: TGTGCTAGTGGTTTGCAGGTGAACGGGGGGAGTAACTATGGCTACACCTTC; CDR3 protein: CASGLQVNGGSNYGYTF; D gene: -; V gene: TRBV12-5; J gene: TRBJ1-2; clone size: few
CDR3 DNA: TGTGCCTGGAGTTGGACAGCCGCCTACGAGCAGTACTTC; CDR3 protein: CAWSWTAAYEQYF; D gene: -; V gene: TRBV30; J gene: TRBJ2-7; clone size: -
CDR3 DNA: TGTGCCAGTTCACAGGTTAGCGGTTATCACAATGAGCAGTTCTTC; CDR3 protein: CASSQVSGYHNEQFF; D gene: -; V gene: TRBV5-4; J gene: TRBJ2-1; clone size: -
CDR3 DNA: TGTGCCAGTGGGGCAGGGGGTAATGAGCAGTTCTTC; CDR3 protein: CASGAGGNEQFF; D gene: TRBD1; V gene: TRBV6-1; J gene: TRBJ2-1; clone size: -
CDR3 DNA: TGTGCCAGCAGCTTGGGAGGAGGGAACACTGAAGCTTTCTTT; CDR3 protein: CASSLGGGNTEAFF; D gene: -; V gene: TRBV5-5; J gene: TRBJ1-1; clone size: -
CDR3 DNA: TGTGCCATCAGGACAGGGGGCCTGAACAATGAGCAGTTCTTC; CDR3 protein: CAIRTGGLNNEQFF; D gene: TRBD1; V gene: TRBV10-3; J gene: TRBJ2-1; clone size: -
CDR3 DNA: TGTGCCTGGACTAGCGGGAGTTTTGAAGAGACCCAGTACTTC; CDR3 protein: CAWTSGSFEETQYF; D gene: TRBD2; V gene: TRBV30; J gene: TRBJ2-5; clone size: -
CDR3 DNA: TGTGCCAGCAGTGAAGGGACCGTGGGACAGGAGTGGTCTGGGGCCAACGTCCTGACTTTC; CDR3 protein: CASSEGTVGQEWSGANVLTF; D gene: TRBD1; V gene: TRBV6-1; J gene: TRBJ2-6; clone size: -
CDR3 DNA: TGTGCCAGCAGCCACACCGGGGGCTCCTACAATGAGCAGTTCTTC; CDR3 protein: CASSHTGGSYNEQFF; D gene: -; V gene: TRBV14; J gene: TRBJ2-1; clone size: -
CDR3 DNA: TGTGCCAGCAGCTTGGGGCAGCTCTACGAGCAGTACTTC; CDR3 protein: CASSLGQLYEQYF; D gene: -; V gene: TRBV5-5; J gene: TRBJ2-7; clone size: -
CDR3 DNA: TGTGCCAGCAGCTTGGCAGGGGGCTACGAGCAGTACTTC; CDR3 protein: CASSLAGGYEQYF; D gene: TRBD1; V gene: TRBV7-2; J gene: TRBJ2-7; clone size: once
CDR3 DNA: TGTGCCAGCAGCGCACAGAACGCTGAAGCTTTCTTT; CDR3 protein: CASSAQNAEAFF; D gene: -; V gene: TRBV7-9; J gene: TRBJ1-1; clone size: -
CDR3 DNA: TGTGCCAGCAGTTACCTGCGACAGATTAACGGGCACGAGCAGTACTTC; CDR3 protein: CASSYLRQINGHEQYF; D gene: -; V gene: TRBV6-5; J gene: TRBJ2-7; clone size: -
CDR3 DNA: TGTGCCAGCAGTTCCGGACAGGGGGCCAACTATGGCTACACCTTC; CDR3 protein: CASSSGQGANYGYTF; D gene: TRBD1; V gene: TRBV27; J gene: TRBJ1-2; clone size: -
CDR3 DNA: TGTGCCAGCAGTCTCCAAACCGGGACAGGGTTCCACGAGCAGTACTTC; CDR3 protein: CASSLQTGTGFHEQYF; D gene: TRBD1; V gene: TRBV27; J gene: TRBJ2-7; clone size: -
CDR3 DNA: TGTGCCAGCAGCCCCGGGGGGGGTTATGGCTACACCTTC; CDR3 protein: CASSPGGGYGYTF; D gene: -; V gene: TRBV7-8; J gene: TRBJ1-2; clone size: -
CDR3 DNA: TGTGCCAGCAGTTTACAGTATCGGGGCGAGACCCAGTACTTC; CDR3 protein: CASSLQYRGETQYF; D gene: -; V gene: TRBV27; J gene: TRBJ2-5; clone size: -
CDR3 DNA: TGTGCCAGCTCCAGCGGGGCTTACTACGAGCAGTACTTC; CDR3 protein: CASSSGAYYEQYF; D gene: TRBD2; V gene: TRBV27; J gene: TRBJ2-7; clone size: -
CDR3 DNA: TGCGCCAGCAGCCGTGGACTAGCGGGAGGAATCGGCGAGTACTTC; CDR3 protein: CASSRGLAGGIGEYF; D gene: TRBD2; V gene: TRBV5-1; J gene: TRBJ2-7; clone size: -
CDR3 DNA: TGTGCCAGCAGCTTGGGACTGGGGCCAGTGGGCACTGAAGCTTTCTTT; CDR3 protein: CASSLGLGPVGTEAFF; D gene: -; V gene: TRBV5-4; J gene: TRBJ1-1; clone size: -
CDR3 DNA: TGTGCTAGTGGTTTGCAGTGGTTTTCTAGCGGGAGGACTTCCGCCGGGGAGCTGTTTTTT; CDR3 protein: CASGLQWFSSGRTSAGELFF; D gene: TRBD2; V gene: TRBV12-5; J gene: TRBJ2-2; clone size: -
CDR3 DNA: TGTGCCAGTAGTATGGTACAGACTAACTATGGCTACACCTTC; CDR3 protein: CASSMVQTNYGYTF; D gene: -; V gene: TRBV19; J gene: TRBJ1-2; clone size: -
CDR3 DNA: TGTGCCAGCAGCTTGGGTGTCACCTCGGGGGAGCAGTACTTC; CDR3 protein: CASSLGVTSGEQYF; D gene: -; V gene: TRBV11-3; J gene: TRBJ2-7; clone size: -
CDR3 DNA: TGCGCCAGCAGCACGAACAATGAGCAGTTCTTC; CDR3 protein: CASSTNNEQFF; D gene: -; V gene: TRBV5-1; J gene: TRBJ2-1; clone size: -
CDR3 DNA: TGTGCCTGGAGTAAACCGGACTTAACCTTC; CDR3 protein: CAWSKPDLTF; D gene: -; V gene: TRBV30; J gene: TRBJ1-2; clone size: -
CDR3 DNA: TGTGCCAGCACCTCTCGCTCGGGGTCAGATACGCAGTATTTT; CDR3 protein: CASTSRSGSDTQYF; D gene: -; V gene: TRBV9; J gene: TRBJ2-3; clone size: -
CDR3 DNA: TGTGCCAGCAGGGTTAGCAATCAGCCCCAGCATTTT; CDR3 protein: CASRVSNQPQHF; D gene: -; V gene: TRBV2; J gene: TRBJ1-5; clone size: few
CDR3 DNA: TGTGCCAGCAAACCGGGACTAGCGGGATCTAAGCAGTACTTC; CDR3 protein: CASKPGLAGSKQYF; D gene: TRBD2; V gene: TRBV28; J gene: TRBJ2-7; clone size: -
CDR3 DNA: TGTGCCAGCAGCCGACAGGGACTGGGCTACGAGCAGTACTTC; CDR3 protein: CASSRQGLGYEQYF; D gene: -; V gene: TRBV14; J gene: TRBJ2-7; clone size: -
CDR3 DNA: TGTGCCTGGAGCGTTAAAAACAGGGGGAATGAGCAGTTCTTC; CDR3 protein: CAWSVKNRGNEQFF; D gene: TRBD1; V gene: TRBV30; J gene: TRBJ2-1; clone size: -
CDR3 DNA: TGTGCCAGCAGCTTCAGGGGGCGGGGAGAGACCCAGTACTTC; CDR3 protein: CASSFRGRGETQYF; D gene: TRBD1; V gene: TRBV7-3; J gene: TRBJ2-5; clone size: -